The source of this T cell receptor (beta chain) is a study of cytomegalovirus exposure and HLA in healthy donors. V trimming: 6 bases; J trimming: 3 bases; junction bases outside the gene matches: 4. CDR1 MNHEY and CDR2 SVGAGI come from the germline V gene. The CDR3 extends over 13 amino acids. On this clone: Its antigen is currently unknown.

Study-wide results and caveats: Per a later analysis, about 17,000 TCR beta sequences showed association with HLA alleles at 0.05 false discovery rate.

Amplification used 60 Vbeta primers and 13 Jbeta primers. Measured with immunoSEQ multiplex PCR; TCRdb has only the in-frame clones, and not every one. The sample comprises around 160,000 clones, 60% to 80% of which are singletons, and about 4.5% rests with the top ten. The chain uses TRBV6-5 and TRBJ1-1; 7 bases match TRBD1. The sample comprised PBMCs. The TCR originated in a man between 18 and 29 years old in good health and CMV-seropositive. The chain's CDR3 is CASRQTGDTEAFF. In DNA, the CDR3 is TGTGCCAGCAGACAAACAGGGGACACTGAAGCTTTCTTT.